These 31 T cell receptor beta chains were sequenced from one sample in a study of CD8+CD57+ T cells in acquired aplastic anemia. TCR beta VDJ and CDR3 profiling used genomic DNA as template. Each CDR3 protein gets one entry after TCRdb re-called the reads with MiXCR. Among about 130,000 distinct CDR3 sequences listed, over 45% were seen once. Input material: sorted CD4+, CD8+, or CD8+CD57+ T cells (not recorded which) from PBMCs. All receptors derive from a human donor in good health, serving as a control.

The chain is built from TRBV9 and TRBJ2-5, with 16 bases that match TRBD2. V lost 4 bases and J lost 5; bases outside the gene matches: 5. CDR1 is SGDLS, CDR2 YYNGEE, per germline. The CDR3 has 16 amino acids. The CDR3 nucleotides are TGTGCCAGCAGCCAGGGACTAGCGGGGGGGTTTGAGACCCAGTACTTC. Protein product: CASSQGLAGGFETQYF.

This clonotype appeared many times. J is TRBJ1-2 and V is TRBV11-2; D is ambiguous. Germline loops: CDR1 SGHAT, CDR2 FQNNGV. The germline V and J ends were trimmed by 3 bases and 5 bases, with 16 bases remaining between them. The CDR3 runs to 15 residues. CDR3 in DNA: TGTGCCAGCAGCTTCAACCTGGGAACGGGTTATGGCTACACCTTC. Translation gives CASSFNLGTGYGYTF.

V and J are TRBV11-2 and TRBJ2-1, with 13 bases that match TRBD2. This CDR3 has 15 amino acids. J gave up 8 bases and V 3 bases, and 4 bases lay outside the gene matches. Germline V gene sequence: CDR1 SGHAT, CDR2 FQNNGV. CDR3 sequence: CASSFGTSGVDEQFF. The CDR3 DNA reads as TGTGCCAGCAGCTTTGGGACTAGCGGGGTAGATGAGCAGTTCTTC.

The gene calls are TRBV10-3 and TRBJ1-2; D is unclear. Between the trimmed V and J ends, which lost 3 bases and 1 base, there was a span of 3 bases. The CDR3 length is 12 residues. Germline CDR1 is ENHRY and CDR2 is SYGVKD. In nucleotides, the CDR3 is TGTGCCATCAGTGACGGTAACTATGGCTACACCTTC. Its translation: CAISDGNYGYTF.

This clonotype was seen repeatedly, ten times or more. The gene calls are TRBV12-3 or TRBV12-4 and TRBJ1-1, with D perhaps TRBD1 (6 bases). The V gene lost 6 bases and the J gene lost 0 bases, with 17 bases spanning the gap. The CDR3 runs 16 residues. CDR3 in DNA: TGTGCCAGCAGGACTACACAGGGTTTCATGAACACTGAAGCTTTCTTT. This gives the protein CASRTTQGFMNTEAFF.

To note about this clonotype: The junction departs from germline at one end; a sequencing error may be responsible. The chain uses TRBV2 and TRBJ2-5; D not certain. CDR1 SNHLY and CDR2 FYNNEI come from the germline V gene. The CDR3 runs 15 residues. This CDR3 is CATSDKGTPQETQYF. In DNA, the CDR3 is TGTGCCACCAGTGATAAAGGAACCCCACAAGAGACCCAGTACTTC.

CDR3: CASSFLAGVTDTQYF. CDR3 DNA sequence: TGTGCCAGCAGTTTTCTAGCGGGGGTGACAGATACGCAGTATTTT. This rearrangement joins TRBV6-2 or TRBV6-3 to TRBJ2-3; 10 bases align to TRBD2. CDR3 length: 15 residues. Trimming took 4 bases from V and 3 from J; bases not matched to a gene: 4. The germline V gene has CDR1 MNHEY and CDR2 SVGEGT.

This clonotype was counted ten times or more. The gene calls are TRBV10-3 and TRBJ2-2; TRBD2 matches at 9 bases. The CDR3 has 16 amino acids. Trimming removed 0 bases from V and 5 bases from J; junction bases left unmatched: 4. Germline assignment: CDR1 ENHRY and CDR2 SYGVKD. The DNA of the CDR3 is TGTGCCATCAGTGAGTCGCTAGCGGGGAAAACCGGGGAGCTGTTTTTT. This encodes CAISESLAGKTGELFF.

This clonotype has at least ten counts. V gene TRBV2 combines with J gene TRBJ1-1; D is unresolved. This CDR3 region has 13 residues. In germline, CDR1 is SNHLY, CDR2 FYNNEI. V was trimmed by 7 bases and J by 4 bases, leaving 13 bases between them. In nucleotides, the CDR3 is TGTGCCAGCATGGGATTACTGGGCACTGAAGCTTTCTTT. Protein sequence: CASMGLLGTEAFF.

This clonotype was seen repeatedly, ten times or more. The rearrangement joins TRBV27 to TRBJ1-5, with D unresolved. Germline V lookup: CDR1 MNHEY, CDR2 SMNVEV (reference sequence). The CDR3 extends over 13 amino acids. Trimming took off 5 bases at V and 6 bases at J, with 11 bases between the two ends. The CDR3: CASSPQVGQPQHF. The CDR3 coding sequence is TGTGCCAGCAGTCCCCAAGTGGGTCAGCCCCAGCATTTT.

This chain uses TRBV19 with TRBJ1-2; no clear D. The V gene lost 7 bases and the J gene lost 8 bases, with 14 bases spanning the gap. Germline V CDR1 and CDR2: LNHDA, SQIVND (reference sequence). The CDR3 covers 12 residues. The CDR3 DNA follows: TGTGCCAGTAATGACTGGTTCGGGGGCTACACCTTC. Its translation is CASNDWFGGYTF.

The chain couples TRBV29-1 to TRBJ1-1, with D maybe TRBD1 (6 bases). Per the germline V gene, CDR1 is SQVTM and CDR2 is ANQGSEA. CDR3 size: 14 residues. The V end lost 7 bases, the J end lost 6 bases, and 21 bases lay between the germline ends. CDR3 in amino acids: CSADRGGAGAEAFF. The CDR3 DNA is TGCAGCGCGGATAGAGGGGGAGCTGGCGCTGAAGCTTTCTTT.

By share of the sample, this clonotype is medium-sized. V and J are TRBV15 and TRBJ1-6, with 10 bases matching TRBD1. CDR1 is LNHNV and CDR2 is YYDKDF in the germline V gene (reference sequence). This CDR3 spans 15 amino acids. The J segment lost 5 bases and the V segment lost 7 bases, leaving 5 bases of the junction unmatched. CDR3 loop: CATKFGTGDNSPLHF. The CDR3 DNA is TGTGCCACCAAATTCGGGACAGGGGATAATTCACCCCTCCACTTT.

This clonotype was found many times. The chain recombines TRBV20-1 with TRBJ2-7; TRBD1 matches 7 bases. CDR3 length equals 14 residues. V gave up 6 bases and J gave up 0 bases; unmatched junction bases: 8. In germline, CDR1 is DFQATT, CDR2 SNEGSKA (reference sequence). The CDR3 reads CSALDRMFSYEQYF. The CDR3 DNA sequence: TGCAGTGCCCTGGACAGGATGTTCTCCTACGAGCAGTACTTC.

The chain recombines TRBV15 with TRBJ2-1; D may be TRBD2 (5 bases). The CDR3 sequence is 12 residues long. Germline assignment: CDR1 LNHNV and CDR2 YYDKDF (reference sequence). Deletions cut 5 bases from V and 3 bases from J, with 5 bases between. The CDR3 spells CATSAGYNEQFF. CDR3 nucleotides: TGTGCCACCAGCGCGGGCTACAATGAGCAGTTCTTC.

V gene TRBV5-1 combines with J gene TRBJ2-7; 7 bases align to TRBD1. CDR3 length equals 12 residues. The germline V gene encodes CDR1 SGHRS and CDR2 YFSETQ. V trimming: 8 bases; J trimming: 1 base; junction bases outside the gene matches: 3. CDR3 DNA sequence: TGCGCCAGTCGGGGACAGTCCTACGAGCAGTACTTC. It yields the protein CASRGQSYEQYF. Full variable domain (outside the CDR3, taken from reference TRBV5-1 and TRBJ2-7): KAGVTQTPRYLIKTRGQQVTLSCSPISGHRSVSWYQQTPGQGLQFLFEYFSETQRNKGNFPGRFSGRQFSNSRSEMNVSTLELGDSALYLCASRGQSYEQYFGPGTRLTVT.

This clonotype was seen ten or more times. V is TRBV11-2 and J is TRBJ2-7, with 7 positions matching TRBD2. In germline, CDR1 is SGHAT, CDR2 FQNNGV. This CDR3 region has 12 residues. V was clipped by 3 bases and J by 11 bases; unmatched bases: 7. The CDR3: CASSLAGTMEYF. The CDR3 region has the DNA TGTGCCAGCAGCTTGGCCGGGACTATGGAGTACTTC. Looking up the rest from reference TRBV11-2 and TRBJ2-7 gives the full variable domain: EAGVAQSPRYKIIEKRQSVAFWCNPISGHATLYWYQQILGQGPKLLIQFQNNGVVDDSQLPKDRFSAERLKGVDSTLKIQPAKLEDSAVYLCASSLAGTMEYFGPGTRLTVT.

This chain links TRBV10-3 with TRBJ2-5, with TRBD2 as a possible D gene (7 bases). This CDR3 comprises 15 residues. Germline V gene lookup returns CDR1 ENHRY and CDR2 SYGVKD. V lost 3 bases, J lost 4 bases, and 15 bases lay in between. Here the CDR3 reads CAISDRGGKRETQYF. The CDR3 DNA sequence: TGTGCCATCAGTGATAGGGGGGGCAAGCGAGAGACCCAGTACTTC.

Ten or more counts support this clonotype. The chain joins TRBV14 to TRBJ1-2; D perhaps matches TRBD1 (5 bases). Trimming removed 4 bases at V and 8 bases at J, with 11 bases between. Germline V CDR1 and CDR2: SGHDN, FVKESK. This CDR3 has 12 residues. CDR3 loop: CASSPYRGGYTF. The CDR3 DNA reads TGTGCCAGCAGCCCCTATCGGGGGGGCTACACCTTC.

This clonotype was recorded many times. The rearrangement links TRBV7-2 to TRBJ2-2; 11 bases match TRBD1. CDR1 SGHTA and CDR2 FQGNSA come from the germline V gene. V lost 5 bases and J lost 5; bases outside the gene matches: 7. The CDR3 runs to 16 residues. CDR3: CASSLIGTGGTGELFF. CDR3 nucleotide sequence: TGTGCCAGCAGCCTAATCGGGACAGGGGGGACCGGGGAGCTGTTTTTT.

In the case of this clonotype: A clone one base away is much larger, so this may be a read error. J is TRBJ1-2 and V is TRBV12-3 or TRBV12-4; D is ambiguous. CDR3 size: 15 residues. CDR3 DNA: TGTGCCAGCAGCTTCGGAGGAACGGACCTTTCTGGCCACACCTTC. Amino acid sequence: CASSFGGTDLSGHTF.

This clonotype has a handful of counts. The chain carries TRBV24-1 and TRBJ1-1; 7 positions match TRBD1. The CDR3 totals 14 residues. The germline V gene encodes CDR1 KGHDR and CDR2 SFDVKD. The J segment lost 5 bases and the V segment lost 5 bases, leaving 7 bases of the junction unmatched. CDR3 amino acids: CATSVTGRWTEAFF. Here the CDR3 DNA reads TGTGCCACCAGTGTGACAGGGAGATGGACTGAAGCTTTCTTT.

This clonotype appeared many times. This chain connects TRBV19 to TRBJ1-6; D is perhaps TRBD1 (6 bases). The CDR3 is 15 residues long. Germline V CDR1 and CDR2: LNHDA, SQIVND (reference sequence). Trimming removed 5 bases at V and 6 bases at J, with 14 bases between. CDR3 nucleotide sequence: TGTGCCAGTAGTTGGGGGCCCGATCGTAATTCACCCCTCCACTTT. Encoded protein: CASSWGPDRNSPLHF.

This clonotype was detected a few times. V usage is TRBV11-2 and J usage is TRBJ2-5; 14 bases are a match to TRBD2. From germline, CDR1 is SGHAT and CDR2 FQNNGV. This CDR3 region has 17 residues. V trimming: 3 bases; J trimming: 4 bases; junction bases outside the gene matches: 7. For the CDR3, the DNA is TGTGCCAGCAGCTTCGGGACTAGCGGGGGACCGGGAGAGACCCAGTACTTC. Protein product: CASSFGTSGGPGETQYF.

V is TRBV7-3 and J is TRBJ1-6, with D perhaps TRBD1 (5 bases). CDR3 size: 17 residues. Trimming removed 3 bases from V and 0 bases from J, with 12 bases in between. The germline CDR1 and CDR2 sequences are SGHTA and FQGTGA. The CDR3 region has the DNA TGTGCCAGCAGCTTTCAGGGCCCGAGCTCCTATAATTCACCCCTCCACTTT. Translation: CASSFQGPSSYNSPLHF.

V is TRBV10-2 and J is TRBJ1-1, with D perhaps matching TRBD1 (6 bases). Germline values: CDR1 WSHSY, CDR2 SAAADI. The CDR3 contains 17 residues. V dropped 3 bases and J dropped 4 bases, with 21 bases sitting between them. As DNA, the CDR3 is TGCGCCAGCAGTGACGGGCTTTACGTATTAGGGGGCACTGAAGCTTTCTTT. Translation gives CASSDGLYVLGGTEAFF.

This clonotype was seen at least ten times. The chain uses TRBV6-1 and TRBJ1-5, with 7 nucleotides matching TRBD1. The ends lost 8 bases at V and 0 bases at J; junction bases unmatched: 4. The CDR3 is 14 amino acids. CDR1 is MNHNS and CDR2 is SASEGT in the germline V gene. For the CDR3, the DNA is TGTGCCAGCCGGGACAGACATAGCAATCAGCCCCAGCATTTT. Its protein product is CASRDRHSNQPQHF.

In the case of this clonotype: The junction does not match germline at one end; this may be a read error. The chain uses TRBV19 and TRBJ2-7; 9 bases fit TRBD1. Germline lookup yields CDR1 LNHDA and CDR2 SQIVND (reference sequence). The CDR3 contains 14 residues. CDR3 nucleotide sequence: TGTGCCAGTAGACCAGGAGCAACAGGGGGCGAGCAGTGCTTC. Translated: CASRPGATGGEQCF.

This chain uses TRBV10-3 with TRBJ2-1, with TRBD1 as a possible D gene (6 bases). The V end lost 9 bases, the J end lost 10 bases, and 13 bases lay between the germline ends. The CDR3 contains 11 residues. Germline V gene data show CDR1 as ENHRY and CDR2 as SYGVKD. Written as DNA, the CDR3 is TGTGCCATTTCAACAGGGCCGGAGCAGTTCTTC. This gives the protein CAISTGPEQFF.

This clonotype was picked up a small number of times. V usage is TRBV10-3 and J usage is TRBJ2-3; D not certain. This CDR3 has 12 amino acids. CDR1 is ENHRY and CDR2 is SYGVKD in the germline V gene. Trimming removed 3 bases at V and 6 bases at J, with 7 bases between. CDR3 region: CAISDELDTQYF. The CDR3, as DNA: TGTGCCATCAGTGATGAGCTGGATACGCAGTATTTT.

This clonotype was seen repeatedly, ten times or more. V usage is TRBV7-8 and J usage is TRBJ1-1; 9 nucleotides line up with TRBD1. The V gene's germline CDR1 is SGHVS and CDR2 FQNEAQ. The CDR3 totals 16 residues. The ends lost 8 bases at V and 0 bases at J; junction bases unmatched: 10. The chain's CDR3 is CASLGTGTILNTEAFF. The CDR3 nucleotides are TGTGCCAGCTTGGGGACAGGGACGATACTGAACACTGAAGCTTTCTTT.